This T cell receptor (beta chain) was recovered during a study of graft-versus-host responses after intestinal transplantation. Produced via immunoSEQ multiplex PCR; TCRdb's table is partial and in-frame only. The data contain tens of thousands of clones, roughly 92% of them singletons. Germline CDR1 and CDR2: WSHSY and SAAADI. CDR3 size: 14 residues. The V and J ends lost 5 bases and 7 bases, in that order; junction bases with no gene match: 6. On this clone: Its specificity is not known.

The source was unstimulated CD4+ T cells sorted from spleen or lymph node cells, collected before intestinal transplant. V usage is TRBV10-2 and J usage is TRBJ2-3; TRBD2 aligns across 10 bases. The receptor was derived from a human donor who received an intestinal transplant. DNA of the CDR3: TGCGCCAGCAGTTCAAGCGGGAGGGACAATACGCAGTATTTT. Translation gives CASSSSGRDNTQYF.